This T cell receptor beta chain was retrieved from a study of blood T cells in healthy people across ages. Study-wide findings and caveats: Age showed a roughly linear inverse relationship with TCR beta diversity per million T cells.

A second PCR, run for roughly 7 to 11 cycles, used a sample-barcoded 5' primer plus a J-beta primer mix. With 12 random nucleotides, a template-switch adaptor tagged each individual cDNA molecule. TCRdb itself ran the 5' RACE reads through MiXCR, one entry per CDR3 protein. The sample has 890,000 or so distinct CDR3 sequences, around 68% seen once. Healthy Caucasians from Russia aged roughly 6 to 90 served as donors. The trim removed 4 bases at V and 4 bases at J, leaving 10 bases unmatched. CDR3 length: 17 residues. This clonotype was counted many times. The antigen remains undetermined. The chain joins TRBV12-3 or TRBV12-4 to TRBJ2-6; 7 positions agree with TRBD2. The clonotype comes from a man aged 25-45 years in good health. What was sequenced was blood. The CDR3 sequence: CASSSGLGFTGANVLTF. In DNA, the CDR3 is TGTGCCAGCAGTTCAGGACTAGGGTTTACGGGGGCCAACGTCCTGACTTTC.